The 7 T cell receptor beta chains below all came from one sample that was sequenced in a study of T cell repertoires in cytomegalovirus infection. TCRdb ran MiXCR on the reads and lists one entry per CDR3 protein. Among approximately 990,000 distinct CDR3 sequences listed, roughly 30% were seen once. These TCRs are of unknown antigen specificity. The starting material was cultured CD8+ T cells from PBMCs, obtained from culture after CMV antigen stimulation. The receptors shown here come from a human donor in good health (CMV status not recorded). Some clones in this sample may be carry-over from other donors' samples.

Details on this clonotype: The CDR3 does not end in the conserved phenylalanine or tryptophan, so this is likely a read error. The chain couples TRBV4-1 to TRBJ2-1, with TRBD2 matching over 10 bases. The V segment lost 5 bases and the J segment 4 bases; nucleotides outside the gene matches: 5. The germline V gene encodes CDR1 MGHRA and CDR2 YSYEKL. The CDR3 is 15 amino acids. The DNA for the CDR3 is TGCGCCAGCAGCACGAGCGGGGGGGCGTACAATGAGCAGTTCTTG. It specifies CASSTSGGAYNEQFL.

The gene calls are TRBV27 and TRBJ1-1; D call uncertain. Trimming took off 6 bases at V and 3 bases at J, with 11 bases between the two ends. CDR1 and CDR2 from the germline V gene are MNHEY and SMNVEV (reference sequence). The CDR3 has 13 amino acids. In nucleotides, the CDR3 is TGTGCCAGCAGCTTAACGGTCCACACTGAAGCTTTCTTT. Translation: CASSLTVHTEAFF.

Turning to this clonotype: At one end the junction does not follow the germline gene, possibly because of a read error. The genes are TRBV6-1 and TRBJ1-1; D ambiguous. Germline CDR1 and CDR2: MNHNS and SASEGT. CDR3 length equals 13 residues. Here the CDR3 reads CATSLGLYTEAFF. CDR3 nucleotides: TGTGCCACCAGTCTCGGACTTTACACTGAAGCTTTCTTT.

V gene TRBV6-6 combines with J gene TRBJ1-5; D gene unclear. Germline CDR1 is MNHNY and CDR2 is SVGAGI (reference sequence). This CDR3 has 12 residues. Trimming cost V 2 bases and J 6 bases, with 5 bases left between them. CDR3 region: CASSYRVQPQHF. The CDR3 DNA reads TGTGCCAGCAGTTACCGGGTTCAGCCCCAGCATTTT.

This clonotype occurred a few times. The rearrangement links TRBV2 to TRBJ2-5, with D maybe TRBD1 (6 bases). Trimming removed 10 bases from V and 9 bases from J, with 18 bases in between. Germline CDR1 and CDR2: SNHLY and FYNNEI. This CDR3 comprises 12 residues. The CDR3 reads CATRTAVEPQYF. DNA of the CDR3: TGTGCCACCCGGACAGCGGTTGAGCCCCAGTACTTC.

This clonotype was detected many times. The rearrangement joins TRBV2 to TRBJ1-2; no reliable D call. V gave up 3 bases and J gave up 5 bases, with 13 bases separating them. The CDR3 has 14 residues. Germline V gene sequence: CDR1 SNHLY, CDR2 FYNNEI. The CDR3 reads CASSDSTVIYGYTF. The CDR3 coding sequence is TGTGCCAGCAGTGACAGCACAGTGATATATGGCTACACCTTC.

This clonotype appeared a single time. The chain has TRBV24-1 and TRBJ1-1; 7 positions agree with TRBD1. The CDR3 is 15 amino acids. The ends lost 5 bases at V and 5 bases at J; junction bases unmatched: 10. Per germline, CDR1 KGHDR and CDR2 SFDVKD. The CDR3 DNA sequence: TGTGCCACCAGTGCTTTTACAGGGGAAGGGACTGAAGCTTTCTTT. Its protein product is CATSAFTGEGTEAFF.